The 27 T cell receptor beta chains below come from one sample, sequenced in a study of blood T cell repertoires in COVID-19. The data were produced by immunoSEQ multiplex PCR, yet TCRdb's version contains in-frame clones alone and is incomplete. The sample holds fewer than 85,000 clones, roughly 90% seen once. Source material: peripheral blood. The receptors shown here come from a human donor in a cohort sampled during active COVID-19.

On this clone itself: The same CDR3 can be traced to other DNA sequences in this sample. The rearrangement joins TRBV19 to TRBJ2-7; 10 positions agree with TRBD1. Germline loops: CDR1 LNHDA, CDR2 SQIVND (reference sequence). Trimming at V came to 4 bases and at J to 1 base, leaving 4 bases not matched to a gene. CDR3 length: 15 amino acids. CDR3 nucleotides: TGTGCCAGTAGTACTCGGGACAGGGGTTCCTACGAGCAGTACTTC. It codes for CASSTRDRGSYEQYF.

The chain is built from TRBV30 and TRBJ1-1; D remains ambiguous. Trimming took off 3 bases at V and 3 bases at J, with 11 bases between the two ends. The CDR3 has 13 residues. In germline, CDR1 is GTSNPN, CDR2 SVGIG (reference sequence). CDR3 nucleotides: TGTGCCTGGAGAGGGTCAGCGGACACTGAAGCTTTCTTT. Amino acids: CAWRGSADTEAFF.

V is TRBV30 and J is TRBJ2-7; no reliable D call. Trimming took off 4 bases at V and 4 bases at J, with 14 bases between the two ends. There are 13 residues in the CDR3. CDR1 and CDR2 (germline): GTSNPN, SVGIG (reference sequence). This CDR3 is CAWNTLVGYEQYF. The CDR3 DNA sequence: TGTGCCTGGAACACCCTGGTCGGGTACGAGCAGTACTTC.

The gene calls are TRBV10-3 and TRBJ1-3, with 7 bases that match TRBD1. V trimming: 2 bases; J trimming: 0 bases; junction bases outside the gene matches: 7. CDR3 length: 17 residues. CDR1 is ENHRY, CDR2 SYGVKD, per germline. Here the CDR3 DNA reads TGTGCCATCAGTGAGGTACAGGGGACGAGCTCTGGAAACACCATATATTTT. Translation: CAISEVQGTSSGNTIYF.

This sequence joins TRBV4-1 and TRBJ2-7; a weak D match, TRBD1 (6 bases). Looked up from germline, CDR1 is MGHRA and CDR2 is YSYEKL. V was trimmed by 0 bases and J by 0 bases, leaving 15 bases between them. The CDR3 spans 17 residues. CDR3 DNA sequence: TGCGCCAGCAGCCAAGATGTCCCAGGGGACGTCTCCTACGAGCAGTACTTC. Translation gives CASSQDVPGDVSYEQYF.

The CDR3 coding sequence is TGCGCCAGCAATCAACCGGGACAGGGACGTCTAGGCTACACCTTC. It specifies CASNQPGQGRLGYTF. The rearrangement joins TRBV5-1 to TRBJ1-2; 9 bases are shared with TRBD1. The CDR3 is 15 amino acids. CDR1 is SGHRS, CDR2 YFSETQ, per germline. The trim removed 6 bases at V and 8 bases at J, leaving 14 bases unmatched.

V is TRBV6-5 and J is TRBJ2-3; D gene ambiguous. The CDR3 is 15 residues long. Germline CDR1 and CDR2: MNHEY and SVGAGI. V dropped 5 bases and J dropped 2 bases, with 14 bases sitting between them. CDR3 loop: CASSTPRHSTDTQYF. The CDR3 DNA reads TGTGCCAGCAGTACCCCCCGACACTCCACAGATACGCAGTATTTT.

CDR3 DNA: TGTGCCAGCAGCCCAACGGGACTAGCGACGTCCTACGAGCAGTACTTC. Its protein is CASSPTGLATSYEQYF. The J gene is TRBJ2-7, the V gene TRBV7-9, with 10 bases matching TRBD2. CDR1 and CDR2 from the germline V gene are SEHNR and FQNEAQ (reference sequence). With 5 bases clipped from V and 1 base from J, the junction kept 8 bases outside the gene matches. The CDR3 runs 16 residues.

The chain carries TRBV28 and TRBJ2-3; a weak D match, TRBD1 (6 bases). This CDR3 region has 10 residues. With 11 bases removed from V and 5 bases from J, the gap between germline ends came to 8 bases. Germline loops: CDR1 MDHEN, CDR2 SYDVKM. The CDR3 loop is CAPRGDTQYF. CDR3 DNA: TGTGCCCCCAGGGGAGATACGCAGTATTTT.

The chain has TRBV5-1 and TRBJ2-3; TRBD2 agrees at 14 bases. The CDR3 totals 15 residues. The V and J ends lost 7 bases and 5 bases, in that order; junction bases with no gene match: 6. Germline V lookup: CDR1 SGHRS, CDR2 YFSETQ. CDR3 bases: TGCGCCAGCTTGGAGGGACTAGCGGGAGTAGATACGCAGTATTTT. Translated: CASLEGLAGVDTQYF.

For the CDR3, the DNA is TGTGCCAGCAGTGGCCGCCTAGCAAACATTCAGTACTTC. It is translated as CASSGRLANIQYF. The chain has TRBV2 and TRBJ2-4; maybe TRBD2 (5 bases). The CDR3 has 13 amino acids. Germline CDR1 reads SNHLY; CDR2 reads FYNNEI. Trimming took 4 bases from V and 6 from J, leaving 10 bases between them.

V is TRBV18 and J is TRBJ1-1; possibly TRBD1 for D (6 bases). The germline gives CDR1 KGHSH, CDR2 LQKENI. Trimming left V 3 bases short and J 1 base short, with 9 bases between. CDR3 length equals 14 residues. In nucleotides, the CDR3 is TGTGCCAGCTCACCTACAGGGACGAACACTGAAGCTTTCTTT. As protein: CASSPTGTNTEAFF.

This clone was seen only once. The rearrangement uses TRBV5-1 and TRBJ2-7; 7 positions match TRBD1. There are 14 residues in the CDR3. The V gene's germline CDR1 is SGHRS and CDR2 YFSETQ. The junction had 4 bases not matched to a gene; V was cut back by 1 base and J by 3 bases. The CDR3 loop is CASSLWDSHYEQYF. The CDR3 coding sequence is TGCGCCAGCAGCTTGTGGGACAGTCACTACGAGCAGTACTTC.

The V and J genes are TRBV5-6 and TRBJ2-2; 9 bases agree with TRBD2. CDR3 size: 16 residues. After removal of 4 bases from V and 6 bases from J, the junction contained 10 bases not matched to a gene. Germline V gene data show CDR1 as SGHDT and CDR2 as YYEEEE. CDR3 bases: TGTGCCAGCAGCGAAAAAAGCGGGAGGTGGGCCGGGGAGCTGTTTTTT. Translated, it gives CASSEKSGRWAGELFF.

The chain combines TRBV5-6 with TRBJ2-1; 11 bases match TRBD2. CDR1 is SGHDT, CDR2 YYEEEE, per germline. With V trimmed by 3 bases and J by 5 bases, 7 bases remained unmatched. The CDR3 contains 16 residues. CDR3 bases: TGTGCCAGCAGCTCGGGACTAGCGGAAACAGACAATGAGCAGTTCTTC. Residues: CASSSGLAETDNEQFF.

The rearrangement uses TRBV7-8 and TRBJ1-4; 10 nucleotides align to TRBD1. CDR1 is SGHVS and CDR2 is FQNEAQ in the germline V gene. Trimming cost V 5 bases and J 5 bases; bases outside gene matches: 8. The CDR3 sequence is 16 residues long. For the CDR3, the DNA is TGTGCCAGCAGCCTATACTTGGGACAGGGGAATGAAAAACTGTTTTTT. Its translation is CASSLYLGQGNEKLFF.

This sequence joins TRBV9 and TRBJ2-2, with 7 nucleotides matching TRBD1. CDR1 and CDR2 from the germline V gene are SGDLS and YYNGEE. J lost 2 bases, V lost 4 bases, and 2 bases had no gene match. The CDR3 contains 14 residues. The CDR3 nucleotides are TGTGCCAGCAGCCGGGACAGTAACACCGGGGAGCTGTTTTTT. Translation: CASSRDSNTGELFF.

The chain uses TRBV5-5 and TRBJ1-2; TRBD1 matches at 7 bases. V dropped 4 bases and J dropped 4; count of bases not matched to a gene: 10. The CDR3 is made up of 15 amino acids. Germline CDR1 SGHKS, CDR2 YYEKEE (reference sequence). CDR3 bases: TGTGCCAGCAGCCCTATTGGGCAGGGGGTCTATGGCTACACCTTC. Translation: CASSPIGQGVYGYTF.

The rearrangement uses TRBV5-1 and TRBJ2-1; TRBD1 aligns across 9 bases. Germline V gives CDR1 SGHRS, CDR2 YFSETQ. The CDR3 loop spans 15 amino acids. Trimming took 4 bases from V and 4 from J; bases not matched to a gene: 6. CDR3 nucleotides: TGCGCCAGCAGCCTGGACAGGGGAGATTACAATGAGCAGTTCTTC. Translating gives CASSLDRGDYNEQFF.

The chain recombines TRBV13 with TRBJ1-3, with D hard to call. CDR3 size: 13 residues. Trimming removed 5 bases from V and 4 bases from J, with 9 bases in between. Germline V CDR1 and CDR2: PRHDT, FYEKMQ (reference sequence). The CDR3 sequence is CASSPRQGNTIYF. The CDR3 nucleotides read TGTGCCAGCAGCCCCAGGCAGGGAAACACCATATATTTT.

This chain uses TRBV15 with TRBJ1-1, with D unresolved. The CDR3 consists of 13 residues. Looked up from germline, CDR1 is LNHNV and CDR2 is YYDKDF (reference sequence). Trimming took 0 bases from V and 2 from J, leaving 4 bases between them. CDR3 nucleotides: TGTGCCACCAGCAGAGATTCAAACACTGAAGCTTTCTTT. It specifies CATSRDSNTEAFF. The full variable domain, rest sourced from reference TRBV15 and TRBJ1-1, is DAMVIQNPRYQVTQFGKPVTLSCSQTLNHNVMYWYQQKSSQAPKLLFHYYDKDFNNEADTPDNFQSRRPNTSFCFLDIRSPGLGDTAMYLCATSRDSNTEAFFGQGTRLTVV.

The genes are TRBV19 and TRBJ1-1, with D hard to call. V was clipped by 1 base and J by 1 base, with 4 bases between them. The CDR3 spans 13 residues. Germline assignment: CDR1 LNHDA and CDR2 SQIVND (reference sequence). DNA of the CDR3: TGTGCCAGTAGTATAGCCTGGAACACTGAAGCTTTCTTT. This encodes CASSIAWNTEAFF.

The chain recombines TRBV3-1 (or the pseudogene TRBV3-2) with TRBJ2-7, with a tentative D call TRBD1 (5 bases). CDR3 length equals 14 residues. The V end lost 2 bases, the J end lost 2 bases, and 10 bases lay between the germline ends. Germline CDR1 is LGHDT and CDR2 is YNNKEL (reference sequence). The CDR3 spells CASSQSQGTYEQYF. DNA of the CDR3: TGTGCCAGCAGCCAATCTCAGGGAACCTACGAGCAGTACTTC.

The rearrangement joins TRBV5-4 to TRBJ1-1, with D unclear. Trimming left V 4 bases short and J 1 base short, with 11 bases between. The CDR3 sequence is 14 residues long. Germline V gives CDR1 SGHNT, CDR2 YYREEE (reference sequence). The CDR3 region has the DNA TGTGCCAGCAGCGCGGGTAGGCGGAACACTGAAGCTTTCTTT. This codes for CASSAGRRNTEAFF.

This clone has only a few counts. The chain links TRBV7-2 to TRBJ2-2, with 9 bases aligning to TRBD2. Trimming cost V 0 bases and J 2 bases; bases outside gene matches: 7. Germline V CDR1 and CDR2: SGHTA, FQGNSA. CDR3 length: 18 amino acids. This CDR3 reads CASSLARSGRLNTGELFF. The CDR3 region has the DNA TGTGCCAGCAGCTTAGCGCGTAGCGGGAGATTAAACACCGGGGAGCTGTTTTTT.

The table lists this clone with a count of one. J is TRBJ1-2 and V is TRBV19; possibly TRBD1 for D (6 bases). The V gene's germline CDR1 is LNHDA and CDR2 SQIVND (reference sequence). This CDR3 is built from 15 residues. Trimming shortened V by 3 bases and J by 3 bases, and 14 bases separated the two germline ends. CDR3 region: CASSIARGADYGYTF. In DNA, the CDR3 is TGTGCCAGTAGTATCGCACGGGGGGCTGACTATGGCTACACCTTC.

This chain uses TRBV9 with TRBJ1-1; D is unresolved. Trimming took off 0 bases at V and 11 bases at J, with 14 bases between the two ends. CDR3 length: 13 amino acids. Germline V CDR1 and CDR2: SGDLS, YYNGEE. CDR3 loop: CASSVDSGVEAFF. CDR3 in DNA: TGTGCCAGCAGCGTAGACTCGGGAGTCGAGGCTTTCTTT.